This T cell receptor beta chain was observed in a study of T cell changes during pregnancy in multiple sclerosis. The CDR3 contains 15 residues. V trimming: 6 bases; J trimming: 0 bases; junction bases outside the gene matches: 4. Germline CDR1 and CDR2: MNHNY and SVGAGI (reference sequence). Produced via immunoSEQ multiplex PCR; TCRdb's table is partial and in-frame only. The profile shows approximately 80,000 clones, approximately 92% of them singletons. The sequenced sample was peripheral blood, obtained in the second trimester of pregnancy. The receptor was derived from a female donor in good health, enrolled as a control in a pregnancy study. V is TRBV6-6 and J is TRBJ1-5; 8 bases fit TRBD1. The CDR3 protein is CASRPDRDSNQPQHF. The CDR3 bases are TGTGCCAGCAGGCCGGACAGGGATAGCAATCAGCCCCAGCATTTT.